The 17 T cell receptor beta chains below all came from one sample that was sequenced in a study of blood T cell repertoires in COVID-19. Assay: immunoSEQ multiplex PCR; the TCRdb copy retains only in-frame clones and omits some. The table records fewer than 60,000 clones, more than 75% of them present only once. The specimen sequenced was peripheral blood. The receptors come from a woman of 80 years or more with acute or convalescent COVID-19.

V gene TRBV5-6 combines with J gene TRBJ2-5, with 8 nucleotides matching TRBD2. The CDR3 is 16 amino acids. J was trimmed by 2 bases and V by 4 bases; bases with no gene match: 10. The germline V gene encodes CDR1 SGHDT and CDR2 YYEEEE. CDR3 DNA sequence: TGTGCCAGCAGCCCTAGGGTAGCGGGGCTTCAAGAGACCCAGTACTTC. Translation: CASSPRVAGLQETQYF.

CDR3 DNA: TGTGCCACCAGTGATTCACGACGGGACTATGGCTACACCTTC. It encodes CATSDSRRDYGYTF. The rearrangement links TRBV24-1 to TRBJ1-2; D is uncertain. Looked up from germline, CDR1 is KGHDR and CDR2 is SFDVKD. The CDR3 loop spans 14 amino acids. The ends were cut back, 2 bases at V and 3 bases at J, with 9 bases in the middle.

This clone was seen only a few times. Its ends do not fully match the called genes, so a read error is possible. This sequence joins TRBV25-1 and TRBJ1-1; D is perhaps TRBD1 (6 bases). This CDR3 has 12 amino acids. CDR1 and CDR2 from the germline V gene are MGHDK and SYGVNS. The DNA of the CDR3 is TGTGCCTGCAGAACAGGGTACGCTGAAGCTTTCTTT. Its protein product is CACRTGYAEAFF.

J is TRBJ1-4 and V is TRBV3-1 (or the pseudogene TRBV3-2), with a tentative D call TRBD1 (6 bases). Trimming took off 2 bases at V and 8 bases at J, with 9 bases between the two ends. Germline CDR1 reads LGHDT; CDR2 reads YNNKEL (reference sequence). The CDR3 covers 13 residues. In nucleotides, the CDR3 is TGTGCCAGCAGCCAAAAACAGGGAGAAAAACTGTTTTTT. It yields the protein CASSQKQGEKLFF.

This chain uses TRBV4-1 with TRBJ2-3; TRBD1 might be the D (5 bases). The germline gives CDR1 MGHRA, CDR2 YSYEKL. The V end was cut by 5 bases, the J end by 6 bases, with 12 bases between. The CDR3 spans 13 residues. The CDR3 coding sequence is TGCGCCAGCAGCACCCCAGGGTCCGATACGCAGTATTTT. This translates into CASSTPGSDTQYF.

The rearrangement joins TRBV24-1 to TRBJ2-1; D not resolved. In germline, CDR1 is KGHDR, CDR2 SFDVKD. The CDR3 has 13 residues. Between the trimmed V and J ends, which lost 5 bases and 5 bases, there was a span of 9 bases. CDR3 region: CATSAPLNNEQFF. In DNA form, the CDR3 reads TGTGCCACCAGTGCACCACTCAACAATGAGCAGTTCTTC.

The rearrangement joins TRBV5-1 to TRBJ1-1; D uncertain. Trimming cost V 0 bases and J 0 bases, with 9 bases left between them. This CDR3 contains 15 residues. Germline assignment: CDR1 SGHRS and CDR2 YFSETQ. The CDR3 is CASSLESGMNTEAFF. CDR3 in DNA: TGCGCCAGCAGCTTGGAGAGCGGAATGAACACTGAAGCTTTCTTT.

The chain couples TRBV18 to TRBJ1-2; the D gene is possibly TRBD1 (5 bases). There are 17 residues in the CDR3. The V end lost 3 bases, the J end lost 5 bases, and 22 bases lay between the germline ends. The germline gives CDR1 KGHSH, CDR2 LQKENI. The CDR3 loop reads CASSPDISAGPRYGYTF. The CDR3 bases are TGTGCCAGCTCACCGGACATATCCGCAGGGCCTAGGTATGGCTACACCTTC.

The chain employs TRBV28 and TRBJ1-3; 7 nucleotides line up with TRBD1. Germline CDR1 MDHEN, CDR2 SYDVKM. CDR3 length: 16 amino acids. V lost 1 base and J lost 2; bases outside the gene matches: 5. The CDR3 loop reads CASSLLGQGAGNTIYF. The CDR3 bases are TGTGCCAGCAGTTTATTGGGGCAGGGGGCTGGAAACACCATATATTTT.

For the CDR3, the DNA is TGTGCCTGGAGTGTAGGTCAGGGGCACTCGGGGAGTTCACCCCTCCACTTT. Its translation is CAWSVGQGHSGSSPLHF. The chain combines TRBV30 with TRBJ1-6; the D gene is possibly TRBD1 (6 bases). The CDR3 spans 17 residues. Germline V gene data show CDR1 as GTSNPN and CDR2 as SVGIG (reference sequence). Trimming pared 0 bases from V and 9 bases from J, leaving 21 bases between.

The chain recombines TRBV7-9 with TRBJ2-2, with D perhaps matching TRBD2 (5 bases). The CDR3 totals 15 residues. Germline CDR1 SEHNR, CDR2 FQNEAQ (reference sequence). V was trimmed by 5 bases and J by 7 bases, leaving 17 bases between them. The CDR3 bases are TGTGCCAGCAGCCATTTTAGGGAGAGGAACGGGGAGCTGTTTTTT. Its protein product is CASSHFRERNGELFF.

The rearrangement links TRBV9 to TRBJ1-2; D uncertain. Looked up from germline, CDR1 is SGDLS and CDR2 is YYNGEE. The CDR3 sequence is 13 residues long. V lost 1 base, J lost 0 bases, and 4 bases lay in between. CDR3 loop: CASSVSTNYGYTF. The CDR3 nucleotides are TGTGCCAGCAGCGTATCAACTAACTATGGCTACACCTTC.

V gene TRBV10-1 combines with J gene TRBJ2-7, with D perhaps matching TRBD2 (5 bases). Germline CDR1 and CDR2: WNHNN and SYGVQD (reference sequence). V was pared by 4 bases and J by 7 bases, with 14 bases between. The CDR3 loop spans 13 amino acids. CDR3 bases: TGCGCCAGCAGTGCAACCCGTTCGGGGGAGCAGTACTTC. Translation gives CASSATRSGEQYF.

This clone came up once. The chain uses TRBV28 and TRBJ1-6; D is unclear. The CDR3 is 13 amino acids. In germline, CDR1 is MDHEN, CDR2 SYDVKM. With 8 bases removed from V and 9 bases from J, the gap between germline ends came to 14 bases. The CDR3 here is CASRGLASSPLHF. CDR3 nucleotides: TGTGCCAGCCGAGGGTTAGCCTCTTCACCCCTCCACTTT. The whole variable domain, remainder taken from reference TRBV28 and TRBJ1-6, is DVKVTQSSRYLVKRTGEKVFLECVQDMDHENMFWYRQDPGLGLRLIYFSYDVKMKEKGDIPEGYSVSREKKERFSLILESASTNQTSMYLCASRGLASSPLHFGNGTRLTVT.

This chain uses TRBV9 with TRBJ1-2, with TRBD1 as a possible D gene (6 bases). V was shortened by 0 bases and J by 7 bases, with 13 bases between the two germline ends. Germline CDR1 reads SGDLS; CDR2 reads YYNGEE. This CDR3 has 14 residues. In DNA, the CDR3 is TGTGCCAGCAGCGTAGGGGCAGGGGACCTTGGCTACACCTTC. Protein product: CASSVGAGDLGYTF.

The rearrangement joins TRBV4-2 to TRBJ1-4, with D tentatively TRBD1 (6 bases). Germline V gene lookup returns CDR1 LGHNA and CDR2 YNFKEQ. The CDR3 consists of 16 residues. The V and J ends lost 0 bases and 4 bases respectively, with 12 bases between them. The CDR3 loop is CASSQDPTGDNEKLFF. The CDR3 bases are TGTGCCAGCAGCCAAGATCCGACAGGCGATAATGAAAAACTGTTTTTT.

The chain links TRBV28 to TRBJ2-5, with D maybe TRBD1 (6 bases). The V gene's germline CDR1 is MDHEN and CDR2 SYDVKM. V lost 4 bases and J 2 bases, leaving 17 bases between the germline ends. The CDR3 length is 16 residues. CDR3: CASSSRTGLPQETQYF. CDR3 coding DNA: TGTGCCAGCAGTTCCAGAACAGGGTTACCTCAAGAGACCCAGTACTTC.